This TCR beta chain was found in a study of CD8 T cells in Susac syndrome. In blood CD8+ and CD4+ T cells, TCR beta underwent sequencing. RNA was extracted with the RNeasy kit, and a quantity of about 0.5 to 1 ug was reverse transcribed using random hexamers. Multiplex PCR with immunoSEQ amplified the TCR beta CDR3 across 54 Vbeta and 13 Jbeta. In TCRdb, the immunoSEQ multiplex PCR reads were re-called with MiXCR into one record per CDR3 protein. The sample lists 120,000 or so distinct CDR3 sequences, 94% occurring once. About this clonotype itself: The antigen is not known.

Germline CDR1 reads KGHDR; CDR2 reads SFDVKD. The CDR3 covers 17 residues. Trimming removed 5 bases from V and 6 bases from J, with 22 bases in between. General observations from the study: As the study acknowledged, the number of individuals in its TCR sequencing and HLA analysis was relatively small.

The V gene is TRBV24-1, the J gene TRBJ2-1; D is perhaps TRBD2 (6 bases). Sample: CD4+ T cells from PBMCs. The TCR comes from a human donor with multiple sclerosis. In DNA form, the CDR3 reads TGTGCCACCAGTGTAATTTTAGGGACCGGGGGAAGCAATGAGCAGTTCTTC. Its translation: CATSVILGTGGSNEQFF.